This T cell receptor (beta chain) was sequenced for a study of lymphopenia after photon versus proton radiotherapy (dated by TCRdb to about 2019). Background for the entire study: Photon and proton radiation therapy were compared by the study for their immunological effects in patients with gastrointestinal tumors who developed high-grade lymphopenia. The cohort comprised about 19 patients with gastrointestinal tumors who received either photon or proton therapy and then developed lymphopenia. The goal of the study was to describe how the two radiation modalities differ in their effects on the immune system. Beyond this particular receptor, the publication reports: Across the cohort, among patients who died, a greater drop in TCR diversity after the nadir was inversely correlated with overall survival time. During treatment, patients who received photon therapy lost naive T cells and TCR diversity and gained effector/memory populations, whereas patients who received proton therapy remained relatively stable. The survival association was assessed only in patients who died, and the authors presented better survival with proton therapy as a possibility rather than a demonstrated result. Once the lymphocyte count had reached its nadir, the repertoires of photon-treated patients showed oligoclonal expansion, particularly of CD8+ Temra cells, and this expansion drove the decline in diversity.

Turning to this clone: The clone's antigen remains unknown. No qualities accompany the bases; no much larger clone lies one base away.

Library construction relied on the immunoSEQ multiplex PCR assay. T cell repertoires were profiled with deep sequencing of rearranged TCR beta loci together with multiparametric flow cytometry. TCRdb holds this immuneACCESS table with in-frame rearrangements only. Some clones are missing; in checked studies, unresolved V genes explain under half, and the rest has no known cause. For this sample the table gives about 160,000 clones, of which approximately 90% were detected only once. The ten largest clones represent approximately 4.7% of the sample. The input for sequencing was peripheral blood, taken from a patient treated with photon-based radiotherapy. This TCR came from a middle-aged man with gastric cancer.

The CDR3 region: CASSYAAGEQYF. The nucleotide sequence is given as TGTGCCAGCAGTTATGCCGCCGGCGAGCAGTACTTC. This receptor chain uses TRBV6-5 and TRBJ2-7; no D segment can be confidently identified. CDR1 and CDR2 (MNHEY, SVGAGI) derive from the germline V gene. The germline ends are 9 bases apart after V is trimmed by 3 bases and J by 6 bases. The CDR3 covers 12 residues, taking in both the cysteine and the phenylalanine. The sequence is cut down to CDR3 DNA, 36 bases in frame from base 1.